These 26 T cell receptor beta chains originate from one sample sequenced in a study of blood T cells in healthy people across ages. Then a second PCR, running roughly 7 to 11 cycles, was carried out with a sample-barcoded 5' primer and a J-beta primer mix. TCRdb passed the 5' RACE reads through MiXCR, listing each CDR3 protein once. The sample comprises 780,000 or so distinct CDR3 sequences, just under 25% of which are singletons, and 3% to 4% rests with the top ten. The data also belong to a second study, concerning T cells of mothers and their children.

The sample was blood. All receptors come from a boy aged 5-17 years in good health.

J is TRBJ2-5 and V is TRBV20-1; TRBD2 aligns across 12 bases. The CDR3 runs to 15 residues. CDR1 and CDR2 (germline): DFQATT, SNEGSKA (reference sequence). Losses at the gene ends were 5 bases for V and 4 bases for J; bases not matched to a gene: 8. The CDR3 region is CSAGRLAGAGETQYF. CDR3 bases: TGCAGTGCTGGAAGACTAGCGGGAGCGGGAGAGACCCAGTACTTC.

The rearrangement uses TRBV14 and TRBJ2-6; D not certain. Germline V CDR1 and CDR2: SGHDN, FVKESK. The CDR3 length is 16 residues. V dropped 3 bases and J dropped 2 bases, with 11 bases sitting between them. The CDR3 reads CASSQGKKPGANVLTF. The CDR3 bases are TGTGCCAGCAGCCAGGGGAAAAAACCTGGGGCCAACGTCCTGACTTTC.

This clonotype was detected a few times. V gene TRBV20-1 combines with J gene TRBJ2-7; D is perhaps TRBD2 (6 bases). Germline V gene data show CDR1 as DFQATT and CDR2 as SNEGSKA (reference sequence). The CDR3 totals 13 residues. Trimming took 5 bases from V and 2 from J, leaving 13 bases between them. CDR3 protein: CSAPLARTYEQYF. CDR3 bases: TGCAGTGCTCCCCTAGCGAGAACCTACGAGCAGTACTTC.

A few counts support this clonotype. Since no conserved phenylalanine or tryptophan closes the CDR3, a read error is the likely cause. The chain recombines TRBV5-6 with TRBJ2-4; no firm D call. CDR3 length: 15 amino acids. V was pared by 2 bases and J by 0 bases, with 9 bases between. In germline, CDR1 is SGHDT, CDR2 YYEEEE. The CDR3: CASSFVTIAKNIQYS. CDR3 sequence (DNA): TGTGCCAGCAGCTTTGTCACCATAGCCAAAAACATTCAGTACTCC.

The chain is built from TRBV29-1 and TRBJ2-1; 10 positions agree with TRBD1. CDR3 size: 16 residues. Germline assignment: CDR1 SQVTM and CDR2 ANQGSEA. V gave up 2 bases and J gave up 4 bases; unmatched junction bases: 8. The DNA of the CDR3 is TGCAGCGTTGAAAGATTTTGGGACAGGGGTTACAATGAGCAGTTCTTC. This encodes CSVERFWDRGYNEQFF.

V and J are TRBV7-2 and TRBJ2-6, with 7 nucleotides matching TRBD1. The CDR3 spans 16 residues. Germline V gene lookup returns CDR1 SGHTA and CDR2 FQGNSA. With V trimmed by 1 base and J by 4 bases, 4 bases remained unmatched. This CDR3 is CASSLETGKGANVLTF. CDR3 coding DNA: TGTGCCAGCAGCTTAGAGACAGGGAAAGGGGCCAACGTCCTGACTTTC.

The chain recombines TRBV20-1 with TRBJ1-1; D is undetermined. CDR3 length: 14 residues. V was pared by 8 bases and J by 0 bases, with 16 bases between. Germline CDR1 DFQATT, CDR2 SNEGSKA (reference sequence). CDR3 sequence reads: CSLKAPRLNTEAFF. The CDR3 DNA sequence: TGCAGTCTAAAGGCACCGCGCCTGAACACTGAAGCTTTCTTT.

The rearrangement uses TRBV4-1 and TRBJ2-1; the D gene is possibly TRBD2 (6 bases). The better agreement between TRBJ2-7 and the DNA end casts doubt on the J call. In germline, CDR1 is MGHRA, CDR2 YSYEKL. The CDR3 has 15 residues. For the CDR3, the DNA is TGCGCCAGCAGCTCGGCGCGGGACGCCTCCTACGAGCAGTACTTC. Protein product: CASSSARDASYEQYF.

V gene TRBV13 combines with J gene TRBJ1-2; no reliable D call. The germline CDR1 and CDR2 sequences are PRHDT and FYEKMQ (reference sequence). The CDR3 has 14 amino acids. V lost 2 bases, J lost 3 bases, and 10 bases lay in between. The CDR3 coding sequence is TGTGCCAGCAGCTTATATGGGGAGGACTATGGCTACACCTTC. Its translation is CASSLYGEDYGYTF. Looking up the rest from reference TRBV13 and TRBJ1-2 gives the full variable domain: AAGVIQSPRHLIKEKRETATLKCYPIPRHDTVYWYQQGPGQDPQFLISFYEKMQSDKGSIPDRFSAQQFSDYHSELNMSSLELGDSALYFCASSLYGEDYGYTFGSGTRLTVV.

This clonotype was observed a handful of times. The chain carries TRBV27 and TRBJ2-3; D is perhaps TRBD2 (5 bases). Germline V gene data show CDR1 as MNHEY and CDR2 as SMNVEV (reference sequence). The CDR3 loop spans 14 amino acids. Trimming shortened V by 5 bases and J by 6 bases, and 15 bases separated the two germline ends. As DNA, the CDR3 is TGTGCCAGCAGTCCATTGGACTTGGGGGATACGCAGTATTTT. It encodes CASSPLDLGDTQYF.

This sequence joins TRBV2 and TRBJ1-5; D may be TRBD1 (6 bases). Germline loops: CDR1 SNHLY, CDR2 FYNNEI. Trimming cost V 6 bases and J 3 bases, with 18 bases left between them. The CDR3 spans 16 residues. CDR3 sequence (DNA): TGTGCCAGCAGAGCAGATACTCAGGGGTTCAATCAGCCCCAGCATTTT. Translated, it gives CASRADTQGFNQPQHF.

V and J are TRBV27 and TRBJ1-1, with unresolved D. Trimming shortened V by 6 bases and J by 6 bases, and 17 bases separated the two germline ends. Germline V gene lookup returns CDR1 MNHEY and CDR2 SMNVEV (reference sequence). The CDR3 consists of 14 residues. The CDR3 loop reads CASSQSTGYPEAFF. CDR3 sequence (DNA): TGTGCCAGCAGCCAAAGCACCGGGTACCCTGAAGCTTTCTTT.

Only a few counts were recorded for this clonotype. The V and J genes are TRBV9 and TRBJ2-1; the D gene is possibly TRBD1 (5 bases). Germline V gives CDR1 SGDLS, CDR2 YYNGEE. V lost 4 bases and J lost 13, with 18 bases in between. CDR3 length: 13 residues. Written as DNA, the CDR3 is TGTGCCAGCAGCTTTGGGGCTATCGAGACCCAGTTCTTC. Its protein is CASSFGAIETQFF.

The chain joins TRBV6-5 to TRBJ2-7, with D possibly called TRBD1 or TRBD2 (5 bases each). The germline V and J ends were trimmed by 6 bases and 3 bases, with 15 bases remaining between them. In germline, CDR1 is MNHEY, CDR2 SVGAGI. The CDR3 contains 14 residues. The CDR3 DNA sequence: TGTGCCAGCAGCCTCATCGGGGCGAGCTACGAGCAGTACTTC. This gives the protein CASSLIGASYEQYF.

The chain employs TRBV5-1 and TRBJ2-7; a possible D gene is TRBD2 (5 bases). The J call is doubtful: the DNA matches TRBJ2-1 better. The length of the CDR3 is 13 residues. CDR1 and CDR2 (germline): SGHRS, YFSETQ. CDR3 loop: CASSSMTRGEQFF. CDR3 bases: TGCGCCAGCAGCTCCATGACCCGAGGGGAGCAGTTCTTC.

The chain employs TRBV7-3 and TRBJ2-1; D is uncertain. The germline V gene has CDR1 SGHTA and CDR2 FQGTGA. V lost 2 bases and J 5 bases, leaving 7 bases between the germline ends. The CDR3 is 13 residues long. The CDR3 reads CASSLLEDNEQFF. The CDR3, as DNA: TGTGCCAGCAGCTTATTAGAGGACAATGAGCAGTTCTTC.

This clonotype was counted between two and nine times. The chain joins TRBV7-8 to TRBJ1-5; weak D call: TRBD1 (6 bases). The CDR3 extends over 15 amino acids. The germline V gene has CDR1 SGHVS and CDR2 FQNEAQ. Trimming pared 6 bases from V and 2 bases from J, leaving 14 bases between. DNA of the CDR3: TGTGCCAGCAGGACAGGCTCGGGACGCAATCAGCCCCAGCATTTT. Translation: CASRTGSGRNQPQHF.

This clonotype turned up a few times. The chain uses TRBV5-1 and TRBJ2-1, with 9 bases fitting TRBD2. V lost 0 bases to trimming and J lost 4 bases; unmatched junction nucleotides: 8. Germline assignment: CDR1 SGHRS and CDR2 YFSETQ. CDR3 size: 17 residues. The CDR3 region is CASSLGGASGTYNEQFF. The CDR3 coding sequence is TGCGCCAGCAGCTTGGGGGGCGCTAGCGGGACGTACAATGAGCAGTTCTTC. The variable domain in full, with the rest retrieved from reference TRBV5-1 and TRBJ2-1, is KAGVTQTPRYLIKTRGQQVTLSCSPISGHRSVSWYQQTPGQGLQFLFEYFSETQRNKGNFPGRFSGRQFSNSRSEMNVSTLELGDSALYLCASSLGGASGTYNEQFFGPGTRLTVL.

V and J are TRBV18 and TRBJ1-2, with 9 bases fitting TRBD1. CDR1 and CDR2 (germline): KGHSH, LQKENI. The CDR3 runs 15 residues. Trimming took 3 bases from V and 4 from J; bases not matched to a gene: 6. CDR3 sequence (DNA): TGTGCCAGCTCACCCCAGGGACAGGGTCTCTATGGCTACACCTTC. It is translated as CASSPQGQGLYGYTF.

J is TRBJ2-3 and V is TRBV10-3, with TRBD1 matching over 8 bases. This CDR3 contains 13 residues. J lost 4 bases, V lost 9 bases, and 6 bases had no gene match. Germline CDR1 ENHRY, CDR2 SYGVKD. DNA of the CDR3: TGTGCCATATCCCAGGGGGCGGCAGATACGCAGTATTTT. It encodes CAISQGAADTQYF.

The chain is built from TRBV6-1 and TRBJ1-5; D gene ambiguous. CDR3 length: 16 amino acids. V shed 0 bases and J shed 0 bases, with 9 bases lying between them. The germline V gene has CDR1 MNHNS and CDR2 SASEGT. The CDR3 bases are TGTGCCAGCAGTGAAGCGCGGCTCAATAGCAATCAGCCCCAGCATTTT. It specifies CASSEARLNSNQPQHF.

This CDR3 reads CASSRGDNQPQHF. As DNA, the CDR3 is TGTGCCAGCAGCCGGGGAGACAATCAGCCCCAGCATTTT. The rearrangement joins TRBV7-9 to TRBJ1-5; no reliable D call. From germline, CDR1 is SEHNR and CDR2 FQNEAQ (reference sequence). V was trimmed by 5 bases and J by 3 bases, leaving 8 bases between them. This CDR3 has 13 amino acids.

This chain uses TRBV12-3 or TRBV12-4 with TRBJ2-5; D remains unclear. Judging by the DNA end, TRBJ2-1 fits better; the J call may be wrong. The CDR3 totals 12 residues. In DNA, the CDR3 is TGTGCCAGCAGTTTTACTATTAGGGAGCAGTTCTTC. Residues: CASSFTIREQFF.

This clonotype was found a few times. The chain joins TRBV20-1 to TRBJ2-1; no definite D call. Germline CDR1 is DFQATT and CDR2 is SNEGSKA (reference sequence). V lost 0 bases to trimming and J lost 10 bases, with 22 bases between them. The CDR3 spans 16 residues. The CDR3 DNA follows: TGCAGTGCTAGAGATTTACGGCTTAATCTCGATCTCGAGCAGTTCTTC. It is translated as CSARDLRLNLDLEQFF.

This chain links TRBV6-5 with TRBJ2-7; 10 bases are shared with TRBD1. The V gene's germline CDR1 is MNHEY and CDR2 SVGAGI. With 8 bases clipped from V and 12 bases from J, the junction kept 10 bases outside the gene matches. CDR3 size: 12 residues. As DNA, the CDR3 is TGTGCCAGCGGCGCCGACAGGGGGCGCCGGTACTTC. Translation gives CASGADRGRRYF.

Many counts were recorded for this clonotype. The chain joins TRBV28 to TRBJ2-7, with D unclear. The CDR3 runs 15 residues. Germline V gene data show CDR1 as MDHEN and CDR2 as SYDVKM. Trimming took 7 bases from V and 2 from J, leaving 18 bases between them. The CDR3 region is CASIPLDGSPYEQYF. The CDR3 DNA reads TGTGCCAGCATCCCTCTCGACGGAAGTCCCTACGAGCAGTACTTC.